This T cell receptor (beta chain) was profiled in a study of blood T cells in healthy people across ages. The CDR3 totals 13 residues. Germline-derived CDR1 and CDR2 are DFQATT and SNEGSKA (reference sequence). This clonotype was seen a few times. The authors isolated at least 6 million PBMCs per sample. For the second PCR, which ran for roughly 6 to 12 cycles, a sample-barcoded 5' primer and a J-beta primer mix were used. MiXCR, applied by TCRdb to the 5' RACE reads, yields one record per CDR3 protein. The sample yields roughly 1,300,000 distinct CDR3 sequences, roughly 60% seen once. Sequencing was performed on blood. This clonotype was sampled from a young man in good health. V gene TRBV20-1 combines with J gene TRBJ2-7; possible D gene TRBD1, 5 bases. Near its end, the DNA agrees better with TRBJ2-5, so the J call may be wrong. In DNA form, the CDR3 reads TGCAGTGCAACTCAAAGGGGCAGGGAGACCCAGTACTTC. It encodes CSATQRGRETQYF.